A single T cell receptor (beta chain) is shown here with its context. This specimen comes from a study of early T cells in non-severe SARS-CoV-2 infection. Study-wide context: Unsorted whole-blood RNA was sequenced in bulk, leaving chains unpaired.

Molecules of cDNA were individually given unique molecular identifiers that were attached to them. TCRdb reprocessed the 5' RACE reads with MiXCR, giving one entry per CDR3 protein. The table has 40,000 to 55,000 distinct CDR3 sequences, approximately 7.5% seen once; the top ten hold 4.5% to 7%. The germline gives CDR1 KGHSH, CDR2 LQKENI. The CDR3 has 14 residues. Between the trimmed V and J ends, which lost 5 bases and 2 bases, there was a span of 9 bases. Input material: whole blood. This chain links TRBV18 with TRBJ2-2, with D possibly being TRBD1 (5 bases). The sequence came from an adult who was a healthcare worker with PCR-confirmed SARS-CoV-2 infection or an uninfected control (not recorded which). The CDR3 nucleotides read TGTGCCAGCTCAAATCAGGGAAACACCGGGGAGCTGTTTTTT. Its translation: CASSNQGNTGELFF.